This T cell receptor (beta chain) was identified in a study of PD-1 blockade in classical Hodgkin lymphoma. Profiled with immunoSEQ multiplex PCR; TCRdb holds only in-frame clones, not every one. Among about 63,000 clones listed, 88% were seen once. Each and every patient relapsed after autologous stem cell transplantation, and patients got differing brentuximab vedotin exposure. The CDR3 has 13 amino acids. V lost 2 bases to trimming and J lost 6 bases, with 7 bases between them. Germline assignment: CDR1 SGHVS and CDR2 FQNEAQ. The sample consisted of peripheral blood mononuclear cells (PBMCs), taken before the second cycle of nivolumab. This TCR derives from a human donor with classical Hodgkin lymphoma. The rearrangement joins TRBV7-8 to TRBJ2-2; unclear D gene. CDR3 sequence: CASSLPVSGELFF. The CDR3 bases are TGTGCCAGCAGCTTACCTGTTTCCGGGGAGCTGTTTTTT.